The 21 T cell receptor beta chains in this list originate from one sample, sequenced in a study of radiotherapy plus CTLA-4 blockade in lung cancer. The assay was immunoSEQ multiplex PCR, and TCRdb's table has in-frame clones only and misses some. The sample has 75,000 to 95,000 clones, about two thirds seen once. Sequenced material: peripheral blood, taken from a patient treated with radiotherapy plus ipilimumab. The receptors here all came from a human donor with non-small cell lung cancer that progressed on radiotherapy plus ipilimumab.

The V call is TRBV19, the J call TRBJ1-5; maybe TRBD1 (6 bases). The CDR3 sequence is 13 residues long. Germline CDR1 LNHDA, CDR2 SQIVND (reference sequence). Deletions cut 4 bases from V and 4 bases from J, with 8 bases between. The CDR3 nucleotides are TGTGCCAGTAGTAGGACAGCTAATCAGCCCCAGCATTTT. Amino acid sequence: CASSRTANQPQHF.

A few counts support this clone. The chain combines TRBV29-1 with TRBJ1-1; weak D call: TRBD1 (5 bases). This CDR3 spans 11 amino acids. In germline, CDR1 is SQVTM, CDR2 ANQGSEA. V lost 7 bases and J lost 8, with 14 bases in between. CDR3 loop: CSGTGPLEAFF. Written as DNA, the CDR3 is TGCAGCGGGACGGGACCCTTAGAAGCTTTCTTT. The entire variable domain, with the rest obtained from reference TRBV29-1 and TRBJ1-1, is as follows: SAVISQKPSRDICQRGTSLTIQCQVDSQVTMMFWYRQQPGQSLTLIATANQGSEATYESGFVIDKFPISRPNLTFSTLTVSNMSPEDSSIYLCSGTGPLEAFFGQGTRLTVV.

This clone came up a few times. This chain connects TRBV19 to TRBJ2-2; D is uncertain. Trimming stripped 3 bases from V and 6 bases from J, with 5 bases between. The germline CDR1 and CDR2 sequences are LNHDA and SQIVND (reference sequence). This CDR3 region has 12 residues. The CDR3 DNA is TGTGCCAGTAGTATCAGGCCCGGGGAGCTGTTTTTT. Protein sequence: CASSIRPGELFF. Full variable domain (rest looked up from reference TRBV19 and TRBJ2-2): DGGITQSPKYLFRKEGQNVTLSCEQNLNHDAMYWYRQDPGQGLRLIYYSQIVNDFQKGDIAEGYSVSREKKESFPLTVTSAQKNPTAFYLCASSIRPGELFFGEGSRLTVL.

The chain is built from TRBV11-1 and TRBJ2-1; 10 nucleotides agree with TRBD2. V shed 4 bases and J 0 bases; nucleotides not matched to a gene: 12. Germline CDR1 and CDR2: SGHAT and FQDESV (reference sequence). The CDR3 is 19 residues long. Written as DNA, the CDR3 is TGTGCCAGCAGCTACCAGACTAGCGGGTGGATGAGCTCCTACAATGAGCAGTTCTTC. Its protein is CASSYQTSGWMSSYNEQFF.

In its sample, this clone is medium-sized. The rearrangement links TRBV28 to TRBJ2-3; D possibly corresponds to TRBD1 (5 bases). The V end was cut by 2 bases, the J end by 4 bases, with 7 bases between. Germline assignment: CDR1 MDHEN and CDR2 SYDVKM. This CDR3 has 13 amino acids. CDR3 coding DNA: TGTGCCAGCAGTTTACAGGGCCCAGATACGCAGTATTTT. Encoded protein: CASSLQGPDTQYF.

The chain has TRBV7-2 and TRBJ2-2, with D perhaps assigned TRBD1 or TRBD2 (6 bases each). The germline CDR1 and CDR2 sequences are SGHTA and FQGNSA. This CDR3 comprises 16 residues. The V and J ends lost 4 bases and 1 base respectively, with 13 bases between them. The CDR3: CASSWGASRNTGELFF. The CDR3 DNA reads TGTGCCAGCAGCTGGGGGGCCAGTCGGAACACCGGGGAGCTGTTTTTT.

V is TRBV7-3 and J is TRBJ2-6, with D hard to call. The V end was cut by 5 bases, the J end by 0 bases, with 8 bases between. Germline V gene data show CDR1 as SGHTA and CDR2 as FQGTGA. The CDR3 runs 15 residues. In nucleotides, the CDR3 is TGTGCCAGCAGCGGAAACCGCTCTGGGGCCAACGTCCTGACTTTC. Protein sequence: CASSGNRSGANVLTF.

J is TRBJ2-7 and V is TRBV5-1; D not resolved. The CDR3 has 15 amino acids. Germline V CDR1 and CDR2: SGHRS, YFSETQ. V was cut by 2 bases and J by 2 bases, with 14 bases left in between. The CDR3 loop is CASSFGPGPAYEQYF. For the CDR3, the DNA is TGCGCCAGCAGCTTCGGCCCGGGTCCAGCCTACGAGCAGTACTTC.

V gene TRBV6-1 combines with J gene TRBJ2-7; D remains ambiguous. CDR3 length: 15 residues. Germline loops: CDR1 MNHNS, CDR2 SASEGT. V lost 10 bases and J lost 2, with 21 bases in between. Here the CDR3 DNA reads TGTGCCACCCTCAGTGAATGGCTCAAAGCCTACGAGCAGTACTTC. Its protein product is CATLSEWLKAYEQYF.

V gene TRBV7-2 combines with J gene TRBJ2-7; D may be TRBD1 (5 bases). This CDR3 has 14 residues. CDR1 is SGHTA and CDR2 is FQGNSA in the germline V gene. V shed 5 bases and J shed 4 bases, with 15 bases lying between them. The CDR3 DNA reads TGTGCCAGCAGCCAATCAGGGTGGGGATACGAGCAGTACTTC. Translating it yields CASSQSGWGYEQYF.

The J gene is TRBJ1-1, the V gene TRBV27; D not certain. Germline V lookup: CDR1 MNHEY, CDR2 SMNVEV (reference sequence). The V and J ends lost 4 bases and 4 bases respectively, with 7 bases between them. This CDR3 spans 12 amino acids. The CDR3 spells CASSSSGTEAFF. CDR3 nucleotide sequence: TGTGCCAGCAGTTCTTCAGGCACTGAAGCTTTCTTT.

This clone was observed a few times. J is TRBJ1-5 and V is TRBV28; D is undetermined. The ends were cut back, 5 bases at V and 4 bases at J, with 6 bases in the middle. Germline CDR1 reads MDHEN; CDR2 reads SYDVKM. CDR3 size: 12 residues. In nucleotides, the CDR3 is TGTGCCAGCAGTGAACAGAATCAGCCCCAGCATTTT. Translated: CASSEQNQPQHF.

The chain employs TRBV27 and TRBJ1-1; 8 bases match TRBD1. Per the germline V gene, CDR1 is MNHEY and CDR2 is SMNVEV (reference sequence). The CDR3 contains 15 residues. J lost 6 bases, V lost 5 bases, and 11 bases had no gene match. CDR3 amino acids: CASSPWTGRGAEAFF. Written as DNA, the CDR3 is TGTGCCAGCAGTCCCTGGACAGGGCGGGGGGCTGAAGCTTTCTTT.

J is TRBJ2-1 and V is TRBV7-9, with a possible D match to TRBD2 (6 bases). CDR3 length: 14 amino acids. V lost 2 bases to trimming and J lost 9 bases, with 14 bases between them. Germline-derived CDR1 and CDR2 are SEHNR and FQNEAQ (reference sequence). CDR3 DNA sequence: TGTGCCAGCAGCTTATTAGGGAGTAGCGGTGAGCAGTTCTTC. Protein product: CASSLLGSSGEQFF. Using reference TRBV7-9 and TRBJ2-1 for the parts outside the CDR3, the full variable domain is DTGVSQNPRHKITKRGQNVTFRCDPISEHNRLYWYRQTLGQGPEFLTYFQNEAQLEKSRLLSDRFSAERPKGSFSTLEIQRTEQGDSAMYLCASSLLGSSGEQFFGPGTRLTVL.

The J gene is TRBJ1-6, the V gene TRBV6-5; 9 bases are shared with TRBD1. This CDR3 has 15 amino acids. The V gene end was trimmed by 6 bases and the J gene end by 6 bases; junction bases not matched to a gene: 6. Germline V gene sequence: CDR1 MNHEY, CDR2 SVGAGI. CDR3 sequence reads: CASRATGGFNSPLHF. The CDR3 DNA sequence: TGTGCCAGCAGGGCAACAGGGGGCTTTAATTCACCCCTCCACTTT.

The chain couples TRBV2 to TRBJ2-4; perhaps TRBD1 as D (6 bases). The CDR3 has 14 amino acids. V was shortened by 9 bases and J by 0 bases, with 12 bases between the two germline ends. Germline V CDR1 and CDR2: SNHLY, FYNNEI. The CDR3 region is CASGDTLAKNIQYF. DNA for the CDR3: TGTGCCAGTGGGGACACTCTAGCCAAAAACATTCAGTACTTC.

This clone was observed once. CDR3 residues: CSASTSNQPQHF. The CDR3 DNA is TGCAGCGCTTCGACTAGCAATCAGCCCCAGCATTTT. This chain joins TRBV29-1 and TRBJ1-5, with D uncertain. The CDR3 sequence is 12 residues long. Trimming stripped 7 bases from V and 0 bases from J, with 7 bases between. The germline V gene has CDR1 SQVTM and CDR2 ANQGSEA.

This clone was counted between two and nine times. V usage is TRBV4-1 and J usage is TRBJ1-1; a possible D gene is TRBD1 (5 bases). Germline assignment: CDR1 MGHRA and CDR2 YSYEKL. CDR3 length: 13 residues. V lost 4 bases, J lost 1 base, and 7 bases lay in between. CDR3 in amino acids: CASSRTGNTEAFF. Here the CDR3 DNA reads TGCGCCAGCAGCCGCACAGGGAACACTGAAGCTTTCTTT.

The chain links TRBV4-1 to TRBJ2-1; the D gene is possibly TRBD2 (6 bases). CDR1 and CDR2 (germline): MGHRA, YSYEKL. CDR3 length: 18 residues. V was clipped by 2 bases and J by 9 bases, with 26 bases between them. The CDR3 bases are TGCGCCAGCAGCCAATTCCACGGGAGTGGGGTGGTACAATTTGAGCAGTTCTTC. It specifies CASSQFHGSGVVQFEQFF.

The chain combines TRBV5-4 with TRBJ1-5, with D possibly matching TRBD1 (6 bases). This CDR3 spans 16 amino acids. CDR1 and CDR2 from the germline V gene are SGHNT and YYREEE (reference sequence). V lost 10 bases and J lost 0, with 20 bases in between. The CDR3 nucleotides read TGTGCCGGGCGCCTGCCCAGGGGCGATAGCAATCAGCCCCAGCATTTT. This codes for CAGRLPRGDSNQPQHF.

The chain is built from TRBV4-2 and TRBJ1-5; no definite D call. Germline CDR1 reads LGHNA; CDR2 reads YNFKEQ. This CDR3 region has 18 residues. The V gene lost 1 base and the J gene lost 0 bases, with 16 bases spanning the gap. Here the CDR3 DNA reads TGTGCCAGCAGCCAAGGGGTAGACAAGCTCAATAGCAATCAGCCCCAGCATTTT. It is translated as CASSQGVDKLNSNQPQHF.